This T cell receptor (beta chain) was recovered during a study of graft-versus-host responses after intestinal transplantation (dated by TCRdb to the early 2020s). Regarding the research as a whole: The transplants that recipients received were multivisceral, liver-intestinal, or isolated intestinal. Anti-thymocyte globulin induction was given to all recipients, followed by maintenance tacrolimus and steroids for approximately three years. Donor T cell macrochimerism was defined as a peak of at least 4% donor T cells among recipient peripheral blood mononuclear cells. Of the roughly 24 intestinal transplant recipients enrolled in the cohort, one of whom was a retransplant, 3 patients without pretransplant specimens were excluded. Alloreactive clones were identified by sequencing pre-transplant mixed lymphocyte reaction products and comparing these products with unstimulated pre-transplant donor and recipient T cells. Graft-versus-host and host-versus-graft alloreactive T cell clones were tracked in the graft, circulation and bone marrow after intestinal transplantation using bulk TCR-beta CDR3 sequencing. Samples from a few later patients were sequenced in-house on an Illumina MiSeq with MiXCR processing rather than by the commercial service.

The time point label on this specimen signifies: cells obtained before transplantation from donor or recipient. CD3+CD4+ and CD3+CD8+ populations were FACS-sorted from unstimulated pre-transplant donor and recipient cells taken from spleen or lymph nodes. Library creation used the immunoSEQ multiplex PCR assay. In most patients, genomic DNA was isolated using the Qiagen DNeasy Blood and Tissue Kit and sent frozen to Adaptive Biotechnologies for TCR sequencing. Adaptive Biotechnologies carried out high-throughput TCR-beta CDR3 sequencing of genomic DNA for most patients. Processing in the source paper ran as follows. TCR sequencing data were retrieved from Adaptive's ImmunoSEQ software for about 17 patients, whereas a few other patients were processed with MiXCR and VDJtools. To correct CD4 versus CD8 sorting errors, any sequence found in both subsets at a frequency ratio below 5:1 was removed. CDR3 nucleotide sequences shared by donor and recipient were removed because the origin of these sequences could not be assigned. To count as alloreactive, a clone needed at least 2-fold expansion over unstimulated cells and a minimum CFSE-low frequency of 0.002% (template counts) or 0.001% (read counts). Mappable clones were those detected in sequenced pre-transplant spleen, lymph node, or MLR CFSE-low populations of the donor or recipient. The cumulative frequency of alloreactive clones was calculated as a percentage of all sequences, weighted by copy number. TCRdb mirrors the immuneACCESS table, restricted to in-frame sequences. Some clones are absent from its copies; in checked studies, under half trace to an unresolved V gene, and the reason for the others is unknown. V and J calls and clone size are given by that table; D and trimming were obtained from the DNA. The sample contains tens of thousands of clones, around 92% of them found a single time. 0.5% to 0.65% of the sample lies in the top ten.

Note on this clone: Its recognized antigen is unknown. No much larger clonotype is one base removed from it; base qualities were not supplied.

CDR1 and CDR2 are read off the germline V gene as SGHTA and FQGTGA. Cut back by 6 bases and 0 bases, the V and J ends lie 12 bases apart. The CDR3 contains 15 residues, cysteine and phenylalanine counted. This entry keeps only the CDR3 DNA: 45 bases, framed from base 1. Results and caveats for the whole study, not just this receptor: In the allografts of patients with donor T cell macrochimerism, GvH to HvG T cell clonal ratios were high. GvH clones were detected in recipient bone marrow, and some appeared earlier in ileal mucosa or blood, consistent with an intestinal mucosal origin. Conclusions were limited by the relatively low number and heterogeneity of intestinal transplant patients. Early after transplant, peak levels of circulating GvH clones were found to be associated with declines in HvG clones.

The sequence links TRBV7-3 to TRBJ2-1; TRBD1 might be the D gene, on 5 matching bases. This sample comprised unstimulated CD4+ T cells sorted from spleen or lymph node cells, obtained before transplant. The sequence came from a human donor who was the organ donor for an intestinal transplant. At the DNA level, the sequence is TGTGCCAGCAGTCGCAGCGACAGCTCCTACAATGAGCAGTTCTTC. Its product reads: CASSRSDSSYNEQFF. The full variable domain, completed from the reference TRBV7-3 and TRBJ2-1 proteins outside the CDR3, reads GAGVSQTPSNKVTEKGKYVELRCDPISGHTALYWYRQSLGQGPEFLIYFQGTGAADDSGLPNDRFFAVRPEGSVSTLKIQRTERGDSAVYLCASSRSDSSYNEQFFGPGTRLTVL.